The 22 T cell receptor beta chains below come from one sample, sequenced in a study of blood T cell repertoires in COVID-19 (TCRdb year 2020). The library was built by means of the immunoSEQ multiplex PCR assay. TCRdb's version of the immuneACCESS table is confined to in-frame rearrangements and falls short of the full clone set. An unresolved V gene accounts for under half of the shortfall where checked; the remainder is of unknown origin. The sample contains roughly 250,000 clones, over 75% of them found a single time. 0.7% to 0.85% of the sample rests with the top ten. The sequenced sample consisted of peripheral blood. These receptors were collected from a woman aged 25 to 45 with acute or convalescent COVID-19.

The genes are TRBV5-5 and TRBJ2-3, with 12 bases matching TRBD2. Trimming cost V 4 bases and J 1 base; bases outside gene matches: 4. The CDR3 extends over 16 amino acids. The V gene's germline CDR1 is SGHKS and CDR2 YYEKEE (reference sequence). The CDR3 is CASSRPSGRGTDTQYF. For the CDR3, the DNA is TGTGCCAGCAGCCGCCCTAGCGGGAGGGGCACAGATACGCAGTATTTT. The whole variable domain, remainder taken from reference TRBV5-5 and TRBJ2-3, is DAGVTQSPTHLIKTRGQQVTLRCSPISGHKSVSWYQQVLGQGPQFIFQYYEKEERGRGNFPDRFSARQFPNYSSELNVNALLLGDSALYLCASSRPSGRGTDTQYFGPGTRLTVL.

V and J are TRBV4-3 and TRBJ2-5; TRBD2 matches 14 bases. Germline CDR1 reads LGHNA; CDR2 reads YSLEER. There are 16 residues in the CDR3. V was pared by 3 bases and J by 5 bases, with 5 bases of the junction left unmatched. CDR3 in DNA: TGCGCCAGCAGCCAGACCGGGACTAGCGGGAGTGAGACCCAGTACTTC. Its translation is CASSQTGTSGSETQYF.

CDR3 sequence (DNA): TGTGCCATCAGTGACACTAGCTACAATGAGCAGTTCTTC. Translation gives CAISDTSYNEQFF. This rearrangement joins TRBV10-3 to TRBJ2-1; the D gene is possibly TRBD2 (5 bases). This CDR3 has 13 amino acids. CDR1 and CDR2 (germline): ENHRY, SYGVKD. V was clipped by 3 bases and J by 3 bases, with 6 bases between them.

V gene TRBV7-3 combines with J gene TRBJ2-1, with TRBD2 matching over 8 bases. V trimming: 2 bases; J trimming: 10 bases; junction bases outside the gene matches: 13. The CDR3 has 16 amino acids. Germline V gives CDR1 SGHTA, CDR2 FQGTGA. DNA for the CDR3: TGTGCCAGCAGCTTAGTCGGTACTAGCGGTTCAGGAGAGCAGTTCTTC. The encoded protein is CASSLVGTSGSGEQFF.

CDR3 in amino acids: CASSQGLGGYEQYF. CDR3 in DNA: TGCGCCAGCAGCCAAGGTTTAGGGGGATACGAGCAGTACTTC. The chain uses TRBV4-3 and TRBJ2-7; a possible D gene is TRBD1 (6 bases). V lost 1 base to trimming and J lost 4 bases, with 11 bases between them. Germline CDR1 LGHNA, CDR2 YSLEER. This CDR3 is 14 amino acids long.

V and J are TRBV7-8 and TRBJ2-3; 9 bases are a match to TRBD1. This CDR3 is built from 17 residues. CDR1 is SGHVS and CDR2 is FQNEAQ in the germline V gene. After removal of 1 base from V and 8 bases from J, the junction contained 13 bases not matched to a gene. The CDR3 is CASSLEQGTGSRSTQYF. For the CDR3, the DNA is TGTGCCAGCAGCTTAGAACAAGGGACAGGGTCCCGTAGTACGCAGTATTTT.

The V call is TRBV14, the J call TRBJ1-3; D is uncertain. The germline V gene has CDR1 SGHDN and CDR2 FVKESK. Trimming took 3 bases from V and 2 from J, leaving 11 bases between them. CDR3 length: 15 residues. In DNA, the CDR3 is TGTGCCAGCAGCCAGGAGAAGATACCTGGAAACACCATATATTTT. As protein: CASSQEKIPGNTIYF.

J is TRBJ2-1 and V is TRBV7-8; TRBD2 is a possible D gene (5 bases). The CDR3 runs to 14 residues. V dropped 3 bases and J dropped 1 base, with 7 bases sitting between them. CDR1 is SGHVS and CDR2 is FQNEAQ in the germline V gene. The CDR3, as DNA: TGTGCCAGCAGCTTTAGCGAGTCCTACAATGAGCAGTTCTTC. Encoded protein: CASSFSESYNEQFF. Variable domain in full (rest from reference TRBV7-8 and TRBJ2-1): GAGVSQSPRYKVAKRGQDVALRCDPISGHVSLFWYQQALGQGPEFLTYFQNEAQLDKSGLPSDRFFAERPEGSVSTLKIQRTQQEDSAVYLCASSFSESYNEQFFGPGTRLTVL.

The genes are TRBV19 and TRBJ1-5; tentative D call: TRBD1 (5 bases). Trimming took off 5 bases at V and 1 base at J, with 15 bases between the two ends. From germline, CDR1 is LNHDA and CDR2 SQIVND (reference sequence). The CDR3 has 16 amino acids. The CDR3 sequence is CASSWNRGSSNQPQHF. DNA of the CDR3: TGTGCCAGTAGTTGGAATAGGGGATCGAGCAATCAGCCCCAGCATTTT.

The chain combines TRBV5-1 with TRBJ2-4; 8 positions agree with TRBD1. Trimming removed 4 bases from V and 4 bases from J; junction bases left unmatched: 4. CDR1 and CDR2 from the germline V gene are SGHRS and YFSETQ. This CDR3 has 14 residues. The CDR3 region has the DNA TGCGCCAGCAGCCCCCGGACAGGGAAAAACATTCAGTACTTC. Translating gives CASSPRTGKNIQYF.

V gene TRBV7-2 combines with J gene TRBJ2-3, with 12 nucleotides matching TRBD2. CDR1 and CDR2 (germline): SGHTA, FQGNSA. This CDR3 is 14 amino acids long. V was clipped by 5 bases and J by 6 bases; unmatched bases: 3. CDR3 DNA: TGTGCCAGCAGCCTAACTAGCGGGGGGGATACGCAGTATTTT. Encoded protein: CASSLTSGGDTQYF. The variable domain in full, completed from reference TRBV7-2 and TRBJ2-3, reads GAGVSQSPSNKVTEKGKDVELRCDPISGHTALYWYRQSLGQGLEFLIYFQGNSAPDKSGLPSDRFSAERTGGSVSTLTIQRTQQEDSAVYLCASSLTSGGDTQYFGPGTRLTVL.

V and J are TRBV7-8 and TRBJ1-3, with 7 bases aligning to TRBD1. Trimming cost V 5 bases and J 1 base; bases outside gene matches: 5. Looked up from germline, CDR1 is SGHVS and CDR2 is FQNEAQ. This CDR3 region has 15 residues. DNA of the CDR3: TGTGCCAGCAGCACCCGACAGGGATCTGGAAACACCATATATTTT. As protein: CASSTRQGSGNTIYF.

The chain recombines TRBV18 with TRBJ1-1; tentatively, D is TRBD1 (6 bases). Germline V gives CDR1 KGHSH, CDR2 LQKENI. This CDR3 is built from 18 residues. The germline V and J ends were trimmed by 2 bases and 2 bases, with 21 bases remaining between them. The CDR3 coding sequence is TGTGCCAGCTCACCAATAAGAACAGGGTTTTTAGTCAACACTGAAGCTTTCTTT. The encoded protein is CASSPIRTGFLVNTEAFF.

The rearrangement uses TRBV3-1 (or the pseudogene TRBV3-2) and TRBJ1-2; TRBD1 matches at 7 bases. The CDR3 contains 15 residues. Germline CDR1 LGHDT, CDR2 YNNKEL (reference sequence). The V gene end was trimmed by 1 base and the J gene end by 4 bases; junction bases not matched to a gene: 6. Written as DNA, the CDR3 is TGTGCCAGCAGCCAAGGAACAGGGGTTACCTATGGCTACACCTTC. Protein sequence: CASSQGTGVTYGYTF.

The chain has TRBV11-2 and TRBJ2-3; 9 nucleotides match TRBD2. CDR3 length: 15 amino acids. Germline V gives CDR1 SGHAT, CDR2 FQNNGV. J lost 5 bases, V lost 3 bases, and 6 bases had no gene match. The CDR3 DNA sequence: TGTGCCAGCAGCTTTGGCGGGAGGGCCGGAGATACGCAGTATTTT. Protein sequence: CASSFGGRAGDTQYF.

This chain connects TRBV19 to TRBJ2-7; perhaps TRBD2 as D (5 bases). The V end lost 5 bases, the J end lost 0 bases, and 11 bases lay between the germline ends. The CDR3 extends over 14 amino acids. Germline V CDR1 and CDR2: LNHDA, SQIVND (reference sequence). The CDR3 region is CASSARDPSYEQYF. In nucleotides, the CDR3 is TGTGCCAGTAGTGCCCGGGATCCCTCCTACGAGCAGTACTTC.

The CDR3 loop is CAISGVGGTGELFF. For the CDR3, the DNA is TGTGCCATCAGTGGGGTAGGGGGCACCGGGGAGCTGTTTTTT. The V call is TRBV10-3, the J call TRBJ2-2; D may be TRBD1 (6 bases). This CDR3 spans 14 amino acids. The V gene lost 4 bases and the J gene lost 4 bases, with 10 bases spanning the gap. In germline, CDR1 is ENHRY, CDR2 SYGVKD.

This rearrangement joins TRBV19 to TRBJ1-3, with 7 bases matching TRBD1. The germline V gene has CDR1 LNHDA and CDR2 SQIVND (reference sequence). V lost 3 bases, J lost 3 bases, and 2 bases stayed unmatched. CDR3 size: 14 residues. CDR3 DNA: TGTGCCAGTAGTATCCAGGGGGGTGGAAACACCATATATTTT. Protein product: CASSIQGGGNTIYF.

V gene TRBV9 combines with J gene TRBJ2-2; tentatively, D is TRBD2 (5 bases). The germline CDR1 and CDR2 sequences are SGDLS and YYNGEE. With 4 bases removed from V and 4 bases from J, the gap between germline ends came to 11 bases. The CDR3 loop spans 14 amino acids. The CDR3 is CASSPLAGTGELFF. CDR3 nucleotide sequence: TGTGCCAGCAGCCCCCTAGCAGGCACCGGGGAGCTGTTTTTT. Together with reference TRBV9 and TRBJ2-2, the CDR3 gives the full variable domain: DSGVTQTPKHLITATGQRVTLRCSPRSGDLSVYWYQQSLDQGLQFLIQYYNGEERAKGNILERFSAQQFPDLHSELNLSSLELGDSALYFCASSPLAGTGELFFGEGSRLTVL.

The chain employs TRBV12-3 or TRBV12-4 and TRBJ2-5; D gene unclear. This CDR3 is 12 amino acids long. With 7 bases removed from V and 3 bases from J, the gap between germline ends came to 9 bases. The CDR3 region has the DNA TGTGCCAGCACCGTACAAGAAGAGACCCAGTACTTC. This encodes CASTVQEETQYF.

The chain is built from TRBV6-6 and TRBJ2-1; 10 bases line up with TRBD2. J gave up 4 bases and V 4 bases, and 7 bases lay outside the gene matches. The germline gives CDR1 MNHNY, CDR2 SVGAGI (reference sequence). The CDR3 covers 16 residues. This CDR3 is CASSFILAGGYNEQFF. CDR3 bases: TGTGCCAGCAGTTTCATCTTAGCGGGGGGTTACAATGAGCAGTTCTTC.

The rearrangement uses TRBV6-5 and TRBJ1-5; D perhaps matches TRBD1 (5 bases). The CDR3 covers 13 residues. Trimming cost V 0 bases and J 11 bases, with 11 bases left between them. The germline V gene encodes CDR1 MNHEY and CDR2 SVGAGI. In DNA, the CDR3 is TGTGCCAGCAGTTACTCGGGGGGAGGGGCCCAGCATTTT. It is translated as CASSYSGGGAQHF.